The T cell receptor (beta chain) under discussion was sequenced for a study of cytomegalovirus exposure and HLA in healthy donors. About this clone: The antigen is undetermined.

PCR primers comprised 60 Vbeta and 13 Jbeta primers. The assay was immunoSEQ multiplex PCR, and TCRdb's table has in-frame clones only and misses some. This table holds more than 95,000 clones, more than 70% found once. Between the trimmed V and J ends, which lost 5 bases and 3 bases, there was a span of 13 bases. The CDR3 sequence is 15 residues long. Germline lookup yields CDR1 MNHNY and CDR2 SVGAGI (reference sequence). Study-wide results and caveats: Fewer N-insertions (relative to the approximately 700-donor mean) were reportedly seen in an Asian-associated ancestry cluster in a later analysis. Confirmation was obtained in vitro that a few CMV-associated chains are specific for CMV antigens. TRBV6-2, TRBV6-3 and some other V segments were excluded as indistinguishable.

The receptor's source is a man aged 50 to 60 in good health and CMV-seropositive. The specimen sequenced was PBMCs. The chain joins TRBV6-6 to TRBJ1-4; the D gene is possibly TRBD1 (5 bases). For the CDR3, the DNA is TGTGCCAGCAGTCCAGGGTACGCGGCTAATGAAAAACTGTTTTTT. Its translation: CASSPGYAANEKLFF.